The 25 T cell receptor beta chains in this list originate from one sample, sequenced in a study of blood T cell repertoires in COVID-19 (dated by TCRdb to between 2020 and 2021). Libraries were prepared through the immunoSEQ multiplex PCR assay. As stored in TCRdb, this immuneACCESS dataset retains in-frame rearrangements with V and J assigned. A fraction of the clones does not appear; measured against another copy, unresolved V genes explain less than half of the discrepancy, and the remainder lacks a known reason. The sample data list over 200,000 clones, and around 85% of these were observed just once. The ten largest make up around 1.8% of the sample. The specimen sequenced was PBMCs or T cells enriched from blood (not recorded which). These receptors originate from a woman aged 45 to 65 who had recovered from COVID-19.

This chain links TRBV28 with TRBJ2-7, with 7 positions matching TRBD1. The V gene's germline CDR1 is MDHEN and CDR2 SYDVKM. The CDR3 extends over 17 amino acids. The V gene end was trimmed by 2 bases and the J gene end by 7 bases; junction bases not matched to a gene: 17. This CDR3 is CASSLVSGGLSTNEQYF. DNA for the CDR3: TGTGCCAGCAGTTTAGTGTCAGGGGGTCTCTCCACTAATGAGCAGTACTTC.

V gene TRBV25-1 combines with J gene TRBJ1-6; a possible D gene is TRBD1 (6 bases). The CDR3 has 14 amino acids. The V and J ends lost 7 bases and 5 bases respectively, with 12 bases between them. Per germline, CDR1 MGHDK and CDR2 SYGVNS. In DNA form, the CDR3 reads TGTGCCAGCAAAGCAGGGGCGCATAATTCACCCCTCCACTTT. Its protein is CASKAGAHNSPLHF.

V is TRBV27 and J is TRBJ2-7; a possible D gene is TRBD2 (6 bases). Germline CDR1 is MNHEY and CDR2 is SMNVEV (reference sequence). V lost 5 bases to trimming and J lost 3 bases, with 26 bases between them. The CDR3 has 18 amino acids. CDR3 DNA sequence: TGTGCCAGCAGTCGGGATTCTTATGTCCTAGCGAGAAACTACGAGCAGTACTTC. This encodes CASSRDSYVLARNYEQYF.

The rearrangement joins TRBV19 to TRBJ1-1, with 9 bases matching TRBD1. Germline CDR1 and CDR2: LNHDA and SQIVND (reference sequence). The V segment lost 8 bases and the J segment 8 bases; nucleotides outside the gene matches: 12. There are 14 residues in the CDR3. The CDR3 DNA follows: TGTGCCAGTGAGGGGGACAGGGCTCGTCGAGAAGCTTTCTTT. Its translation: CASEGDRARREAFF.

The rearrangement links TRBV10-3 to TRBJ2-2; D is perhaps TRBD1 (6 bases). There are 16 residues in the CDR3. Per germline, CDR1 ENHRY and CDR2 SYGVKD. Trimming cost V 3 bases and J 5 bases, with 16 bases left between them. The CDR3: CAISETGPSSTGELFF. The DNA for the CDR3 is TGTGCCATCAGTGAAACAGGGCCATCCTCAACCGGGGAGCTGTTTTTT.

The chain recombines TRBV28 with TRBJ1-5, with 9 bases aligning to TRBD1. The germline gives CDR1 MDHEN, CDR2 SYDVKM. The CDR3 is 14 amino acids. After removal of 2 bases from V and 6 bases from J, the junction contained 2 bases not matched to a gene. The CDR3 nucleotides are TGTGCCAGCAGTTTAAGGACAGGGGCTCAGCCCCAGCATTTT. Translating gives CASSLRTGAQPQHF. The entire variable domain, with the rest obtained from reference TRBV28 and TRBJ1-5, is as follows: DVKVTQSSRYLVKRTGEKVFLECVQDMDHENMFWYRQDPGLGLRLIYFSYDVKMKEKGDIPEGYSVSREKKERFSLILESASTNQTSMYLCASSLRTGAQPQHFGDGTRLSIL.

The rearrangement joins TRBV19 to TRBJ1-5; 7 nucleotides align to TRBD1. Germline V gives CDR1 LNHDA, CDR2 SQIVND (reference sequence). V trimming: 3 bases; J trimming: 0 bases; junction bases outside the gene matches: 8. The CDR3 extends over 17 amino acids. CDR3 DNA sequence: TGTGCCAGTAGTATCCGAAGGACAGGAGATAGCAATCAGCCCCAGCATTTT. Its translation is CASSIRRTGDSNQPQHF.

Ten or more counts support this clone. The chain employs TRBV5-4 and TRBJ1-2; no definite D call. This CDR3 comprises 12 residues. CDR1 SGHNT and CDR2 YYREEE come from the germline V gene (reference sequence). V was clipped by 3 bases and J by 8 bases, with 11 bases between them. The CDR3 loop is CASSSYYGGYTF. CDR3 DNA sequence: TGTGCCAGCAGCTCTTACTATGGGGGCTACACCTTC.

The chain has TRBV5-6 and TRBJ1-4, with TRBD1 matching 9 bases. The V gene end was trimmed by 4 bases and the J gene end by 7 bases; junction bases not matched to a gene: 8. The CDR3 contains 15 residues. The germline V gene encodes CDR1 SGHDT and CDR2 YYEEEE. CDR3 DNA sequence: TGTGCCAGCAGCAGGGACAGGGAAGAGGGTGAAAAACTGTTTTTT. This codes for CASSRDREEGEKLFF. Variable domain in full (rest from reference TRBV5-6 and TRBJ1-4): DAGVTQSPTHLIKTRGQQVTLRCSPKSGHDTVSWYQQALGQGPQFIFQYYEEEERQRGNFPDRFSGHQFPNYSSELNVNALLLGDSALYLCASSRDREEGEKLFFGSGTQLSVL.

J is TRBJ2-4 and V is TRBV28; TRBD2 matches at 9 bases. Germline CDR1 reads MDHEN; CDR2 reads SYDVKM. J was trimmed by 3 bases and V by 3 bases; bases with no gene match: 6. This CDR3 contains 16 residues. The CDR3 loop reads CASSFPSTSGKNIQYF. The CDR3 DNA reads as TGTGCCAGCAGTTTCCCCTCGACTAGCGGCAAAAACATTCAGTACTTC.

The gene calls are TRBV6-5 and TRBJ2-2; a weak D match, TRBD1 (6 bases). Trimming took 7 bases from V and 0 from J, leaving 12 bases between them. CDR1 and CDR2 from the germline V gene are MNHEY and SVGAGI. The CDR3 is 15 amino acids. DNA of the CDR3: TGTGCCAGCAAGACACAGGGAGCGAACACCGGGGAGCTGTTTTTT. It encodes CASKTQGANTGELFF.

The chain couples TRBV29-1 to TRBJ2-2; TRBD1 might be the D (6 bases). The CDR3 sequence is 13 residues long. The V end lost 6 bases, the J end lost 9 bases, and 17 bases lay between the germline ends. From germline, CDR1 is SQVTM and CDR2 ANQGSEA. The DNA of the CDR3 is TGCAGCGTACACCACCAGGGGTCCCGGGAGCTGTTTTTT. This encodes CSVHHQGSRELFF.

The chain joins TRBV19 to TRBJ2-1; 9 bases align to TRBD1. V shed 4 bases and J 10 bases; nucleotides not matched to a gene: 11. CDR3 length equals 15 residues. Germline CDR1 reads LNHDA; CDR2 reads SQIVND (reference sequence). The CDR3 reads CASSTPGTGFGEQFF. In nucleotides, the CDR3 is TGTGCCAGTAGTACCCCCGGGACAGGGTTTGGGGAGCAGTTCTTC.

The chain couples TRBV7-2 to TRBJ1-2, with D possibly TRBD1 on 6 matching bases. The V gene lost 0 bases and the J gene lost 2 bases, with 10 bases spanning the gap. The CDR3 is 15 amino acids. Germline assignment: CDR1 SGHTA and CDR2 FQGNSA. In nucleotides, the CDR3 is TGTGCCAGCAGCTTAGCGTCCGGACAGAACTATGGCTACACCTTC. Translating gives CASSLASGQNYGYTF. Full variable domain (missing parts from reference TRBV7-2 and TRBJ1-2): GAGVSQSPSNKVTEKGKDVELRCDPISGHTALYWYRQSLGQGLEFLIYFQGNSAPDKSGLPSDRFSAERTGGSVSTLTIQRTQQEDSAVYLCASSLASGQNYGYTFGSGTRLTVV.

The chain is built from TRBV28 and TRBJ1-3; D might be TRBD1 (5 bases). The CDR3 covers 14 residues. Germline assignment: CDR1 MDHEN and CDR2 SYDVKM. V lost 8 bases and J 5 bases, leaving 16 bases between the germline ends. The CDR3 spells CASLSGGYRNTIYF. The CDR3 region has the DNA TGTGCCAGCCTGTCTGGGGGGTACAGAAACACCATATATTTT.

The rearrangement links TRBV2 to TRBJ2-3; D is uncertain. V lost 6 bases and J lost 2, with 15 bases in between. Germline values: CDR1 SNHLY, CDR2 FYNNEI. This CDR3 comprises 15 residues. The CDR3 reads CASSRSPKLTDTQYF. Here the CDR3 DNA reads TGTGCCAGCAGCCGATCACCGAAACTCACAGATACGCAGTATTTT. Full variable domain (missing parts from reference TRBV2 and TRBJ2-3): EPEVTQTPSHQVTQMGQEVILRCVPISNHLYFYWYRQILGQKVEFLVSFYNNEISEKSEIFDDQFSVERPDGSNFTLKIRSTKLEDSAMYFCASSRSPKLTDTQYFGPGTRLTVL.

This chain joins TRBV5-1 and TRBJ1-1, with 8 positions matching TRBD1. Germline CDR1 and CDR2: SGHRS and YFSETQ. The V and J ends lost 4 bases and 1 base, in that order; junction bases with no gene match: 6. This CDR3 contains 15 residues. CDR3 protein: CASSPGQATNTEAFF. Here the CDR3 DNA reads TGCGCCAGCAGCCCGGGACAGGCGACGAACACTGAAGCTTTCTTT. The full variable domain, completed using reference TRBV5-1 and TRBJ1-1, is KAGVTQTPRYLIKTRGQQVTLSCSPISGHRSVSWYQQTPGQGLQFLFEYFSETQRNKGNFPGRFSGRQFSNSRSEMNVSTLELGDSALYLCASSPGQATNTEAFFGQGTRLTVV.

V gene TRBV29-1 combines with J gene TRBJ2-3, with 10 nucleotides matching TRBD1. Looked up from germline, CDR1 is SQVTM and CDR2 is ANQGSEA. This CDR3 has 13 amino acids. Losses at the gene ends were 6 bases for V and 4 bases for J; bases not matched to a gene: 4. The CDR3 DNA follows: TGCAGCGTGGACAGGGGGTTACCAGATACGCAGTATTTT. This translates into CSVDRGLPDTQYF.

Concerning this clone itself: At one boundary the junction diverges from the germline segment, which might be a read error. The CDR3 DNA is TGTGCCAGCAGTCAGTCAGATGCCGGGACAGGGAGAAAGAAGGACTTC. It yields the protein CASSQSDAGTGRKKDF. The gene calls are TRBV28 and TRBJ2-7; 9 nucleotides agree with TRBD1. This CDR3 contains 16 residues. Germline V lookup: CDR1 MDHEN, CDR2 SYDVKM.

The chain uses TRBV30 and TRBJ1-6; perhaps TRBD1 as D (6 bases). CDR3 size: 14 residues. The V gene lost 5 bases and the J gene lost 3 bases, with 11 bases spanning the gap. Per the germline V gene, CDR1 is GTSNPN and CDR2 is SVGIG (reference sequence). CDR3 sequence reads: CAWADRSYNSPLHF. The DNA of the CDR3 is TGTGCCTGGGCCGACAGGAGCTATAATTCACCCCTCCACTTT.

This sequence joins TRBV28 and TRBJ2-1, with D tentatively TRBD2 (6 bases). The V gene's germline CDR1 is MDHEN and CDR2 SYDVKM. The CDR3 is made up of 13 amino acids. Trimming removed 9 bases at V and 11 bases at J, with 20 bases between. CDR3: CASLFEGSGQQFF. CDR3 DNA: TGTGCCAGTCTTTTTGAGGGGAGCGGGCAGCAGTTCTTC.

This sequence joins TRBV4-1 and TRBJ2-7, with TRBD2 as a possible D gene (5 bases). V dropped 3 bases and J dropped 0 bases, with 21 bases sitting between them. The CDR3 loop spans 18 amino acids. Germline lookup yields CDR1 MGHRA and CDR2 YSYEKL. CDR3 residues: CASSHRERSGFNSYEQYF. Here the CDR3 DNA reads TGCGCCAGCAGCCACCGTGAAAGATCGGGGTTTAACTCCTACGAGCAGTACTTC.

There are a few counts of this clone. CDR3: CASSLQGALTEAFF. The CDR3 nucleotides read TGCGCCAGCAGCTTACAGGGGGCGCTGACTGAAGCTTTCTTT. V gene TRBV5-1 combines with J gene TRBJ1-1; 9 positions agree with TRBD1. The CDR3 has 14 amino acids. J gave up 5 bases and V 2 bases, and 4 bases lay outside the gene matches. Germline lookup yields CDR1 SGHRS and CDR2 YFSETQ.

J is TRBJ2-3 and V is TRBV12-5, with D possibly being TRBD2 (6 bases). Deletions cut 4 bases from V and 5 bases from J, with 16 bases between. Germline V CDR1 and CDR2: LGHNT, FRNRAP. The CDR3 has 15 residues. The CDR3 loop reads CASGYGDRRGDTQYF. The CDR3 DNA reads TGTGCTAGTGGTTATGGTGATCGGCGGGGAGATACGCAGTATTTT.

This clone has just one count. The CDR3 region has the DNA TGCGCCAGCAGCGTACTTAGCGGGAGCTCCTACGAGCAGTACTTC. Encoded protein: CASSVLSGSSYEQYF. The V call is TRBV5-1, the J call TRBJ2-7, with TRBD2 matching over 9 bases. This CDR3 is 15 amino acids long. Per germline, CDR1 SGHRS and CDR2 YFSETQ. Trimming cost V 4 bases and J 0 bases; bases outside gene matches: 5.